These 10 T cell receptor beta chains came from one sample sequenced in a study of blood T cells in healthy people across ages. The authors ran a second PCR of about 7 to 11 cycles using a sample-barcoded 5' primer and a J-beta primer mix. TCRdb processed the 5' RACE reads anew with MiXCR; each CDR3 protein has one entry. The sample carries around 1,100,000 distinct CDR3 sequences, roughly two fifths recorded once. Sequencing was done on a sample of blood. These receptors all stem from a young man in good health.

This clonotype came up a few times. The J gene is TRBJ2-1, the V gene TRBV6-5; TRBD2 aligns across 7 bases. Gene TRBJ2-7 matches the end of the DNA better, so the J call may be wrong. Germline V gene sequence: CDR1 MNHEY, CDR2 SVGAGI. CDR3 length: 15 amino acids. The CDR3 DNA is TGTGCCAGCAGTACAGCGGGGAGCTCCTACAATGAGCAGTACTTC. Its protein product is CASSTAGSSYNEQYF.

The gene calls are TRBV12-3 or TRBV12-4 and TRBJ1-6, with D unresolved. This CDR3 is 12 amino acids long. Trimming shortened V by 2 bases and J by 9 bases, and 5 bases separated the two germline ends. CDR3 bases: TGTGCCAGCAGTTTATTCGTTTCACCCCTCCACTTT. Amino acids: CASSLFVSPLHF.

This clonotype is medium-sized (0.01 to 0.1%) in the sample. This rearrangement joins TRBV3-1 to TRBJ1-2; D unresolved. CDR1 and CDR2 from the germline V gene are LGHDT and YNNKEL (reference sequence). The CDR3 contains 13 residues. Trimming removed 4 bases from V and 6 bases from J, with 12 bases in between. CDR3 protein: CASSLTGRDGYTF. The CDR3 DNA reads as TGTGCCAGCAGCCTAACGGGTCGGGATGGCTACACCTTC. Drawing the rest from reference TRBV3-1 and TRBJ1-2, the complete variable domain is DTAVSQTPKYLVTQMGNDKSIKCEQNLGHDTMYWYKQDSKKFLKIMFSYNNKELIINETVPNRFSPKSPDKAHLNLHINSLELGDSAVYFCASSLTGRDGYTFGSGTRLTVV.

This clonotype appeared many times. V gene TRBV7-9 combines with J gene TRBJ2-1; 10 nucleotides line up with TRBD1. Germline V gene data show CDR1 as SEHNR and CDR2 as FQNEAQ (reference sequence). The CDR3 spans 15 residues. The V and J ends lost 5 bases and 1 base, in that order; junction bases with no gene match: 2. The CDR3 is CASSRGQGSYNEQFF. CDR3 DNA: TGTGCCAGCAGCCGGGGACAGGGGTCCTACAATGAGCAGTTCTTC. The full variable domain, rest sourced from reference TRBV7-9 and TRBJ2-1, is DTGVSQNPRHKITKRGQNVTFRCDPISEHNRLYWYRQTLGQGPEFLTYFQNEAQLEKSRLLSDRFSAERPKGSFSTLEIQRTEQGDSAMYLCASSRGQGSYNEQFFGPGTRLTVL.

This clonotype was seen more than once but under ten times. The junction departs from the called germline gene at one end, perhaps through a read error. V usage is TRBV11-2 and J usage is TRBJ2-1; TRBD2 matches 9 bases. This CDR3 has 12 residues. Germline V lookup: CDR1 SGHAT, CDR2 FQNNGV. CDR3 sequence: CASTRERGELFF. The CDR3, as DNA: TGTGCCAGCACCCGCGAGCGGGGGGAGCTGTTCTTC. Looking up the rest from reference TRBV11-2 and TRBJ2-1 gives the full variable domain: EAGVAQSPRYKIIEKRQSVAFWCNPISGHATLYWYQQILGQGPKLLIQFQNNGVVDDSQLPKDRFSAERLKGVDSTLKIQPAKLEDSAVYLCASTRERGELFFGPGTRLTVL.

V is TRBV12-3 or TRBV12-4 and J is TRBJ2-3; D remains ambiguous. With 6 bases removed from V and 1 base from J, the gap between germline ends came to 14 bases. The CDR3 runs to 15 residues. The CDR3 here is CASSDPRAGTDTQYF. The CDR3 DNA reads as TGTGCCAGCAGCGATCCTAGGGCGGGCACAGATACGCAGTATTTT.

Ten or more counts support this clonotype. The chain has TRBV5-6 and TRBJ1-5; possibly TRBD1 for D (5 bases). This CDR3 spans 15 amino acids. The germline gives CDR1 SGHDT, CDR2 YYEEEE. V lost 0 bases and J lost 0, with 7 bases in between. In nucleotides, the CDR3 is TGTGCCAGCAGCTTGGGACAGTATAGCAATCAGCCCCAGCATTTT. This sequence encodes CASSLGQYSNQPQHF.

The J gene is TRBJ1-2, the V gene TRBV6-6, with D unclear. Germline V lookup: CDR1 MNHNY, CDR2 SVGAGI (reference sequence). This CDR3 region has 12 residues. The ends were cut back, 4 bases at V and 6 bases at J, with 9 bases in the middle. CDR3 in amino acids: CASSCDGDGYTF. CDR3 coding DNA: TGTGCCAGCAGTTGCGATGGGGATGGCTACACCTTC.

The chain carries TRBV3-1 and TRBJ2-1; 8 nucleotides line up with TRBD1. V gave up 7 bases and J gave up 0 bases; unmatched junction bases: 5. CDR1 is LGHDT and CDR2 is YNNKEL in the germline V gene (reference sequence). The CDR3 extends over 15 amino acids. In nucleotides, the CDR3 is TGTGCCAGCAACCGGACAGGGAGCTCCTACAATGAGCAGTTCTTC. Residues: CASNRTGSSYNEQFF.

In nucleotides, the CDR3 is TGCGCCAGCAGCCCCAGGGGGATTGAAGAGACCCAGTACTTC. Amino acid sequence: CASSPRGIEETQYF. The chain carries TRBV5-1 and TRBJ2-5; TRBD1 aligns across 7 bases. This CDR3 comprises 14 residues. The trim removed 4 bases at V and 3 bases at J, leaving 6 bases unmatched. Germline V gives CDR1 SGHRS, CDR2 YFSETQ. Full variable domain (missing parts from reference TRBV5-1 and TRBJ2-5): KAGVTQTPRYLIKTRGQQVTLSCSPISGHRSVSWYQQTPGQGLQFLFEYFSETQRNKGNFPGRFSGRQFSNSRSEMNVSTLELGDSALYLCASSPRGIEETQYFGPGTRLLVL.